Listed below are T cell receptor beta chains from one sample, sequenced in a study of blood T cell repertoires in COVID-19. The repertoire was sequenced with immunoSEQ multiplex PCR; TCRdb's copy has only in-frame clones and lacks some. The data contain 250,000 to 300,000 clones, about 90% of them seen just once; the ten biggest clones take up about 12%. The specimen sequenced was peripheral blood. These receptors were collected from a woman younger than 45 with COVID-19, enrolled during active disease. The conserved cysteine and the conserved F or W are not part of the CDR3 here.

j_call v_call cdr3_aa
TRBJ1-2 TRBV5-1 ASSYDTQAYGYT
TRBJ2-1 TRBV3-1/TRBV3-2 ASSQVQRNEQF
TRBJ2-7 TRBV7-2 ASRMVAGGQYEQY
TRBJ1-1 TRBV9 ASGGSNTEAF
TRBJ1-2 TRBV11-2 ASSSTGYGYT
TRBJ2-7 TRBV9 ASSPPGYTHEQY
TRBJ2-1 TRBV18 ASSLGTGGLNEQF
TRBJ1-3 TRBV28 ASRGQGSGNTIY
TRBJ2-5 TRBV7-9 ASSYLGGVGETQY
TRBJ1-4 TRBV14 ASARTDNEKLF
TRBJ2-7 TRBV24-1 ATSDSGQGNYEQY
TRBJ2-3 TRBV3-1/TRBV3-2 ASSQVTSGIRDTQY
TRBJ1-4 TRBV6-2/TRBV6-3 ASSYSFSSTNEKLF
TRBJ1-5 TRBV2 ASDTGTGNQPQH
TRBJ2-1 TRBV6-5 ASSPVGEDEQF
TRBJ2-5 TRBV3-1/TRBV3-2 ASSILSPETQY
TRBJ1-5 TRBV7-8 ASSQRSYSNQPQH
TRBJ2-4 TRBV4-2 ASSQVWDRQNIQY
TRBJ1-6 TRBV9 ASSVALDSPLH
TRBJ1-2 TRBV11-2 ASSLDSGTGVYGYT
TRBJ1-1 TRBV5-1 ASRGRGTEAF
TRBJ2-5 TRBV15 ATSQGRSGAAGGQY
TRBJ1-2 TRBV27 ASSLSAGMYYGYT
TRBJ1-2 TRBV14 ASSAGNYGYT
TRBJ1-3 TRBV15 ATSPRTGVNTIY